This entry is about one T cell receptor beta chain. The data derive from a study of blood T cells in healthy people across ages. The study recruited healthy Caucasian donors from Russia who were aged roughly 6 to 95. PCR was performed a second time for roughly 7 to 11 cycles using a sample-barcoded 5' primer and a J-beta primer mix. TCRdb re-derived calls from the 5' RACE reads in MiXCR, one entry per CDR3 protein. Among about 1,400,000 distinct CDR3 sequences listed, 42% were seen once. This CDR3 is 12 amino acids long. The V gene lost 4 bases and the J gene lost 10 bases, with 11 bases spanning the gap.

The TCR sequence derives from a woman younger than 35 in good health. This chain joins TRBV12-3 or TRBV12-4 and TRBJ2-1, with D possibly matching TRBD1 (5 bases). The source material was blood. The CDR3 DNA is TGTGCCAGCAGTTGGTGGACAAGGGAGCAGTTCTTC. This codes for CASSWWTREQFF.